This TCR beta chain was sequenced during a study of blood T cell repertoires in COVID-19. Study context: There were acute and convalescent COVID-19 samples, and they came from the United States, Italy and Spain. Sample material is recorded as cDNA or gDNA derived from T cells, B-cell-depleted T cells, or PBMCs.

Methods used by the authors: Reference gene primer amplification gave estimated nucleated cell counts. Profiling relied on immunoSEQ multiplex PCR, and the TCRdb table lists in-frame clones only, not all of them. The DNA gave D and trimming, while V, J and clone size come from that table. The sample yields some 45,000 clones, more than 75% seen once. The CDR3 covers 14 residues. Deletions cut 4 bases from V and 0 bases from J, with 10 bases between. Germline CDR1 is GTSNPN and CDR2 is SVGIG (reference sequence). This receptor was identified in a man aged 65 to 85 with acute or convalescent COVID-19. The material sequenced was peripheral blood. The chain carries TRBV30 and TRBJ1-3, with a possible D match to TRBD1 (5 bases). For the CDR3, the DNA is TGTGCCTGGAAGGGACTGCCCTCTGGAAACACCATATATTTT. Its protein product is CAWKGLPSGNTIYF.